This T cell receptor beta chain was captured by sequencing in a study of cytomegalovirus exposure and HLA in healthy donors. This cohort consisted of healthy bone marrow donors. Amplification used 60 Vbeta primers and 13 Jbeta primers. Produced via immunoSEQ multiplex PCR; TCRdb's table is partial and in-frame only. The table has about 41,000 clones, 65% to 85% seen once. This clone was seen more than once but under ten times. The CDR3 has 15 residues. Germline assignment: CDR1 SGDLS and CDR2 YYNGEE. V was clipped by 6 bases and J by 4 bases; unmatched bases: 12. Source material: PBMCs. This clonotype was obtained from a man aged 50 to 60 in good health and CMV-seronegative. The chain couples TRBV9 to TRBJ2-5, with 7 bases fitting TRBD1. The CDR3 region has the DNA TGTGCCAGCACCCCATCGACAGGGAGTGGAGAGACCCAGTACTTC. It encodes CASTPSTGSGETQYF.